Listed below are T cell receptor beta chains from one sample, sequenced in a study of control samples from healthy donors and cancer patients. Using immunoSEQ multiplex PCR, the repertoire was profiled, and TCRdb retains in-frame clones only, with some absent. The sample shows 400,000 to 500,000 clones, around nine tenths of them seen only once. The sequencing input was PBMCs. These receptors were obtained from a man aged 35 to 55 with head and neck cancer. The CDR3 runs from the conserved cysteine through the conserved F or W. Each record gives: V gene, CDR3 length, clone size, J gene, D gene, CDR3 protein, CDR3 DNA. D genes are given only for firm matches. Some rows mark clone size as missing; the rest say once, few, many or name a class of expanded clone.

>TRBV18|16|.|TRBJ1-1|.
CASSPREGGVNTEAFF
TGTGCCAGCTCACCGCGTGAGGGGGGGGTGAACACTGAAGCTTTCTTT
>TRBV25-1|14|.|TRBJ1-6|TRBD1
CASRRTGNNSPLHF
TGTGCCAGCAGACGGACAGGAAATAATTCACCCCTCCACTTT
>TRBV6-5|15|few|TRBJ1-4|.
CASSYSTDAREKLFF
TGTGCCAGCAGTTACTCGACGGACGCACGGGAAAAACTGTTTTTT
>TRBV5-8|17|.|TRBJ2-6|.
CASSPAARPSGANVLTF
TGTGCCAGCAGCCCGGCAGCACGCCCCTCTGGGGCCAACGTCCTGACTTTC
>TRBV3-1/TRBV3-2|14|.|TRBJ2-7|TRBD1
CASSSGTGPYEQYF
TGTGCCAGCAGCTCCGGGACAGGACCCTACGAGCAGTACTTC
>TRBV19|13|.|TRBJ1-1|.
CASSMGPHTEAFF
TGTGCCAGTAGTATGGGTCCCCACACTGAAGCTTTCTTT
>TRBV5-1|12|.|TRBJ1-2|.
CASRRGNYGYTF
TGCGCCAGCAGAAGGGGTAACTATGGCTACACCTTC
>TRBV9|14|once|TRBJ1-2|.
CASSGSHVSYGYTF
TGTGCCAGCAGCGGATCACACGTATCCTATGGCTACACCTTC
>TRBV30|12|.|TRBJ1-1|.
CAWRGPGTEAFF
TGTGCCTGGAGGGGCCCAGGCACTGAAGCTTTCTTT
>TRBV9|20|.|TRBJ2-6|TRBD1
CASSARGTGETGLGANVLTF
TGTGCCAGCAGCGCCCGCGGGACAGGGGAAACTGGGCTTGGGGCCAACGTCCTGACTTTC
>TRBV7-3|15|.|TRBJ2-1|TRBD2
CASSSERGDYNEQFF
TGTGCCAGCAGCTCTGAGCGGGGGGACTACAATGAGCAGTTCTTC
>TRBV29-1|14|.|TRBJ2-1|.
CSVEDSGPINEQFF
TGCAGCGTTGAAGACTCGGGACCCATCAATGAGCAGTTCTTC
>TRBV5-6|15|.|TRBJ1-1|TRBD1
CASSSLTGWNTEAFF
TGTGCCAGCAGCTCCTTGACAGGGTGGAACACTGAAGCTTTCTTT
>TRBV19|16|.|TRBJ2-2|TRBD1
CASRADREKNTGELFF
TGTGCCAGTAGAGCGGACAGGGAGAAGAACACCGGGGAGCTGTTTTTT
>TRBV7-2|15|.|TRBJ1-2|.
CASSLAGGVKGGYTF
TGTGCCAGCAGCTTAGCGGGCGGGGTGAAGGGTGGCTACACCTTC
>TRBV27|14|.|TRBJ2-7|TRBD1
CASKPGQGSFEQYF
TGTGCCAGCAAACCGGGACAGGGGTCTTTCGAGCAGTACTTC
>TRBV24-1|13|.|TRBJ2-7|.
CATSGTTTYEQYF
TGTGCCACCAGTGGGACGACAACCTACGAGCAGTACTTC
>TRBV6-2/TRBV6-3|14|.|TRBJ2-2|.
CASSYRTDTGELFF
TGTGCCAGCAGTTACCGGACGGATACCGGGGAGCTGTTTTTT
>TRBV28|13|.|TRBJ1-6|TRBD1
CASSLDRNSPLHF
TGTGCCAGCAGTTTGGACAGGAATTCACCCCTCCACTTT
>TRBV5-8|13|few|TRBJ2-7|.
CASSLDLLYEQYF
TGTGCCAGCAGCTTGGACCTTCTCTACGAGCAGTACTTC
>TRBV9|16|.|TRBJ1-1|TRBD1
CASSVEGGTVGTEAFF
TGTGCCAGCAGCGTAGAGGGCGGGACAGTCGGCACTGAAGCTTTCTTT
>TRBV10-2|15|.|TRBJ1-5|TRBD1
CASRQGQLSNQPQHF
TGCGCCAGCAGACAGGGACAGCTTAGCAATCAGCCCCAGCATTTT
>TRBV5-5|15|.|TRBJ2-7|.
CASSSNRVSSYEQYF
TGTGCCAGCAGCTCAAACAGAGTCAGCTCCTACGAGCAGTACTTC
>TRBV19|15|.|TRBJ1-1|.
CASSIPRSMNTEAFF
TGTGCCAGTAGTATCCCGCGGAGCATGAACACTGAAGCTTTCTTT
>TRBV27|17|.|TRBJ1-1|.
CASTDGGARTGFAEAFF
TGTGCCAGCACCGACGGGGGGGCGCGAACGGGTTTCGCTGAAGCTTTCTTT
>TRBV27|14|.|TRBJ2-3|.
CASSLTGSTDTQYF
TGTGCCAGCAGTTTAACCGGGAGCACAGATACGCAGTATTTT
>TRBV5-4|14|.|TRBJ2-7|TRBD1
CASSLVGQDYEQYF
TGTGCCAGCAGCTTGGTGGGACAGGACTACGAGCAGTACTTC
>TRBV27|16|.|TRBJ2-3|TRBD2
CASSLHGRGDLDTQYF
TGTGCCAGCAGTTTACACGGGCGGGGGGACCTAGATACGCAGTATTTT
>TRBV5-1|15|.|TRBJ1-5|.
CASSLSNGVGQPQHF
TGCGCCAGCAGCTTGAGTAACGGGGTGGGACAGCCCCAGCATTTT
>TRBV19|15|.|TRBJ2-1|.
CASSIGWDPGTEQFF
TGTGCCAGTAGTATAGGATGGGACCCCGGGACTGAGCAGTTCTTC
>TRBV19|15|.|TRBJ1-5|TRBD1
CASRPQGPSNQPQHF
TGTGCCAGTAGACCACAGGGGCCTTCCAATCAGCCCCAGCATTTT
>TRBV9|14|.|TRBJ2-5|.
CASSVGTSEETQYF
TGTGCCAGCAGCGTAGGGACTTCGGAAGAGACCCAGTACTTC
>TRBV7-8|13|.|TRBJ2-7|.
CASSPGGSSEQYF
TGTGCCAGCAGCCCAGGGGGGAGTAGCGAGCAGTACTTC
>TRBV19|14|.|TRBJ1-2|TRBD1
CASSIEEGASGYTF
TGTGCCAGTAGTATAGAAGAGGGGGCAAGTGGCTACACCTTC
>TRBV21-1|17|.|TRBJ2-7|.
CASSKVSREVPSSEQYF
TGTGCCAGCAGCAAAGTAAGCCGAGAAGTACCATCAAGCGAGCAGTACTTC
>TRBV20-1|12|.|TRBJ1-2|.
CSASPGAYGYTF
TGCAGTGCTAGTCCGGGGGCCTATGGCTACACCTTC